This T cell receptor beta chain was identified in a study of CD8 T cells in Susac syndrome. Study-level points and caveats: As acknowledged by the study, its TCR sequencing and HLA analysis included a relatively small number of individuals.

TEMRA cells were enriched by FACS, while CD8+ and CD4+ T cells were obtained through a negative isolation that was performed magnetically. RNA amounts of about 0.45 to 1 ug underwent reverse transcription with random hexamers. TCRdb re-called the immunoSEQ multiplex PCR reads through MiXCR, storing one row per CDR3 protein. Among 150,000 to 200,000 distinct CDR3 sequences listed, about 91% were seen once. Germline loops: CDR1 LNHDA, CDR2 SQIVND (reference sequence). CDR3 length equals 13 residues. V lost 3 bases and J lost 0, with 5 bases in between. This clonotype was found once. What it recognizes is unknown.

The specimen was CD4+ T cells from PBMCs. The V call is TRBV19, the J call TRBJ1-1; D remains unclear. The clonotype comes from a human donor with Susac syndrome. CDR3 in amino acids: CASSMAVNTEAFF. The CDR3, as DNA: TGTGCCAGTAGTATGGCAGTGAACACTGAAGCTTTCTTT.